This is a list of T cell receptor beta chains from one sample in a study of shared clonotypes between healthy human individuals. Assay used: immunoSEQ multiplex PCR; TCRdb lists only in-frame clones, some missing. The table shows approximately 1.5 million clones, with 95% to 99% occurring only once. Sequenced sample: naive CD4+ T cells sorted from blood. Receptors were obtained from a man between 25 and 39 years old in good health. Both conserved end residues are part of each CDR3. A D gene is named only where the DNA matches it firmly. A clone size is listed for some rows: how often the clone was seen (once, few, many), or a class if it is expanded.

d_gene	v_gene	abundance	j_gene	CDR3aa	CDR3nt
-	TRBV4-1	-	TRBJ2-2	CASSQVGQDTGELFF	TGCGCCAGCAGCCAAGTCGGGCAGGACACCGGGGAGCTGTTTTTT
-	TRBV6-4	-	TRBJ2-7	CASSRVGGYEQYF	TGTGCCAGCAGTCGGGTGGGGGGTTACGAGCAGTACTTC
TRBD2	TRBV11-3	-	TRBJ2-1	CASSLGGRTSVVQFF	TGTGCCAGCAGCTTAGGAGGGAGGACTAGCGTAGTGCAGTTCTTC
-	TRBV4-3	-	TRBJ1-4	CASSQGRLGPNEKLFF	TGCGCCAGCAGCCAAGGTCGGTTGGGCCCAAATGAAAAACTGTTTTTT
TRBD2	TRBV5-6	-	TRBJ2-1	CASNPPGRLAETEFF	TGTGCCAGCAATCCCCCGGGGAGACTAGCGGAAACGGAGTTCTTC
-	TRBV7-9	-	TRBJ1-3	CASSPRESQVGNTIYF	TGTGCCAGCAGCCCGCGGGAGAGTCAGGTTGGAAACACCATATATTTT
-	TRBV5-1	-	TRBJ1-3	CASSSGPSSGNTIYF	TGCGCCAGCTCCTCGGGGCCGAGCTCTGGAAACACCATATATTTT
-	TRBV7-9	few	TRBJ1-5	CASSPLAGDQPQHF	TGTGCCAGCAGCCCACTGGCCGGGGATCAGCCCCAGCATTTT
-	TRBV5-1	-	TRBJ2-7	CASSMDPSSYEQYF	TGCGCCAGCAGCATGGACCCGAGCTCCTACGAGCAGTACTTC
-	TRBV6-5	-	TRBJ2-6	CASSIIVTGANVLTF	TGTGCCAGCAGTATAATAGTAACTGGGGCCAACGTCCTGACTTTC
-	TRBV19	once	TRBJ2-1	CASSLRDEQFF	TGTGCCAGTAGCCTCCGCGATGAGCAGTTCTTC
-	TRBV5-1	-	TRBJ2-5	CASSPIGQQETQYF	TGCGCCAGCAGCCCAATTGGGCAGCAAGAGACCCAGTACTTC
-	TRBV5-4	-	TRBJ2-7	CASSLAGSLREQYF	TGTGCCAGCAGCTTGGCCGGATCCCTTAGGGAGCAGTACTTC
TRBD1	TRBV28	-	TRBJ1-1	CASSSTDREAFF	TGTGCCAGCAGTTCCACGGACAGGGAAGCTTTCTTT
TRBD1	TRBV9	-	TRBJ1-2	CASRRPTTGAGYTF	TGTGCCAGCAGGAGACCTACTACAGGGGCTGGCTACACCTTC
TRBD1	TRBV5-8	-	TRBJ1-2	CASREEQGFDYGYTF	TGTGCCAGCAGAGAAGAACAGGGGTTCGACTATGGCTACACCTTC
-	TRBV15	-	TRBJ1-3	CATSRDRGSGNTIYF	TGTGCCACCAGCAGAGATCGGGGATCTGGAAACACCATATATTTT
-	TRBV2	-	TRBJ2-7	CASSVLYEQYF	TGTGCCAGCAGTGTTCTGTACGAGCAGTACTTC
-	TRBV7-7	-	TRBJ2-5	CASSPAGAKETQYF	TGTGCCAGCAGCCCCGCGGGTGCAAAAGAGACCCAGTACTTC
-	TRBV25-1	-	TRBJ1-1	CASSFLGGPGVIAEAFF	TGTGCCAGCAGTTTCCTCGGGGGGCCCGGAGTTATCGCTGAAGCTTTCTTT
TRBD1	TRBV18	-	TRBJ2-7	CASSRPDRGAYEQYF	TGTGCCAGCTCACGACCGGACAGGGGCGCCTACGAGCAGTACTTC
-	TRBV7-2	-	TRBJ1-2	CASSLGGRGGYGYTF	TGTGCCAGCAGCTTAGGGGGCAGGGGAGGCTATGGCTACACCTTC
-	TRBV5-4	-	TRBJ1-4	CASSREDPNEKLFF	TGTGCCAGCAGCCGAGAAGACCCGAATGAAAAACTGTTTTTT
-	TRBV18	-	TRBJ2-2	CASSPYKNTGELFF	TGTGCCAGCTCACCTTACAAGAATACCGGGGAGCTGTTTTTT
-	TRBV2	-	TRBJ2-2	CASSLLALTGELFF	TGTGCCAGCAGTTTATTAGCGCTGACCGGGGAGCTGTTTTTT
TRBD1	TRBV5-4	once	TRBJ1-3	CASSPGVTGAGNTIYF	TGTGCCAGCAGCCCCGGAGTGACAGGGGCTGGAAACACCATATATTTT
-	TRBV14	-	TRBJ2-5	CASSQVGETQYF	TGTGCCAGCAGCCAAGTTGGTGAGACCCAGTACTTC
TRBD2	TRBV28	-	TRBJ2-7	CASRPAGTSGYEQYF	TGTGCCAGCAGACCAGCCGGGACTAGCGGCTACGAGCAGTACTTC
-	TRBV7-2	once	TRBJ2-7	CASSLVTAYEQYF	TGTGCCAGCAGCTTAGTAACCGCCTACGAGCAGTACTTC
-	TRBV18	-	TRBJ2-3	CASSVTDTQYF	TGTGCCAGCTCCGTTACAGATACGCAGTATTTT
TRBD1	TRBV14	-	TRBJ2-7	CASSLHRTGVSYEQYF	TGTGCCAGCAGCCTGCACAGGACAGGCGTCTCCTACGAGCAGTACTTC
-	TRBV5-4	-	TRBJ2-7	CASSLGGDANEQYF	TGTGCCAGCAGCTTGGGGGGGGACGCGAACGAGCAGTACTTC
-	TRBV20-1	-	TRBJ2-5	CSADRQETQYF	TGCAGTGCTGACCGCCAAGAGACCCAGTACTTC
TRBD1	TRBV5-1	-	TRBJ2-1	CASSLVMAGGSYNEQFF	TGCGCCAGCAGCTTGGTGATGGCAGGGGGCTCCTACAATGAGCAGTTCTTC
-	TRBV7-2	-	TRBJ2-3	CASSTYTDTQYF	TGTGCCAGCAGCACCTATACAGATACGCAGTATTTT
-	TRBV9	-	TRBJ1-3	CASSKQVSGFPGNTIYF	TGTGCCAGCAGCAAACAAGTGTCGGGGTTCCCTGGAAACACCATATATTTT
TRBD2	TRBV11-2	-	TRBJ2-7	CASSLGGGSGYEQYF	TGTGCCAGCAGCTTAGGGGGAGGGTCGGGCTACGAGCAGTACTTC
-	TRBV5-1	-	TRBJ1-4	CASSWGNTNEKLFF	TGCGCCAGCAGTTGGGGTAACACTAATGAAAAACTGTTTTTT
TRBD2	TRBV19	-	TRBJ2-3	CASSNLLAGVADTQYF	TGTGCCAGTAGTAACTTACTAGCGGGAGTTGCAGATACGCAGTATTTT
-	TRBV7-9	-	TRBJ1-2	CASSIPIPPRTYGYTF	TGTGCCAGCAGCATTCCCATTCCCCCCAGGACCTATGGCTACACCTTC
TRBD2	TRBV5-5	-	TRBJ2-3	CASSLGWLAASTDTQYF	TGTGCCAGCAGCTTGGGTTGGCTAGCGGCTAGCACAGATACGCAGTATTTT
TRBD2	TRBV15	-	TRBJ2-1	CATWGGSGRMWMGNEQFF	TGTGCCACCTGGGGTGGGAGCGGGAGGATGTGGATGGGGAATGAGCAGTTCTTC
-	TRBV6-5	-	TRBJ2-5	CASKYPGETQYF	TGTGCCAGCAAGTACCCCGGTGAGACCCAGTACTTC
-	TRBV30	-	TRBJ2-1	CAWGAHEQFF	TGTGCCTGGGGGGCACACGAGCAGTTCTTC
-	TRBV10-1	-	TRBJ2-1	CASNRGGRGSYNEQFF	TGCGCCAGCAACCGTGGAGGCAGAGGGTCCTACAATGAGCAGTTCTTC
-	TRBV19	-	TRBJ1-2	CASSIGRNYGYTF	TGTGCCAGTAGTATCGGCAGAAACTATGGCTACACCTTC
TRBD1	TRBV6-1	-	TRBJ2-7	CASSLDRGSYEQYF	TGTGCCAGCTCCTTGGACAGGGGTTCCTACGAGCAGTACTTC
TRBD1	TRBV7-2	once	TRBJ1-2	CASSLAAGGAGYGYTF	TGTGCCAGCAGCTTAGCCGCAGGGGGCGCAGGCTATGGCTACACCTTC
TRBD2	TRBV7-3	-	TRBJ2-7	CASSLTQTSGTYEQYF	TGTGCCAGCAGCTTAACCCAGACTAGCGGGACCTACGAGCAGTACTTC
TRBD1	TRBV13	-	TRBJ1-3	CASSFPGQRSSGNTIYF	TGTGCCAGCAGCTTCCCGGGACAGCGGAGCTCTGGAAACACCATATATTTT
-	TRBV29-1	-	TRBJ2-7	CSVQSSRTNYEQYF	TGCAGCGTACAATCATCTCGGACAAACTACGAGCAGTACTTC
TRBD2	TRBV2	-	TRBJ2-1	CASRRLAGGSEQFF	TGTGCCAGCAGAAGACTAGCGGGAGGCTCTGAGCAGTTCTTC